This T cell receptor (beta chain) was recovered during a study of OX40 agonist ivuxolimab in advanced cancers. Context from the whole study: Ivuxolimab, which targeted the costimulatory receptor OX40 (CD134), was an agonistic, fully human IgG2 monoclonal antibody. The monotherapy dose-escalation portion (N of about 50 patients) of the phase I ivuxolimab trial is reported in the paper. Intravenous ivuxolimab was administered to patients every 2 weeks at six dose levels: 0.01, 0.1, 0.3, 1.5, 3 and 10 mg/kg. Among the 52 dose-escalation patients, about 20 had hepatocellular carcinoma, 15 or so melanoma, 9 renal cell carcinoma and 9 head and neck cancer. The purpose of peripheral TCRbeta sequencing was to test whether ivuxolimab changed TCR sequence diversity and led to clonal T-cell expansion. Prior anti-PD-1, anti-PD-L1 or anti-CTLA-4 therapy was permitted, and checkpoint inhibitors had been received by about 44% of dose-escalation patients. A male proportion of 70% to 90% and a mean age of 60 years, ranging from 23 to 79, were recorded for the dose-escalation cohort. Partial responses occurred in three dose-escalation patients, of whom one had hepatocellular carcinoma and two had cutaneous melanoma.

About this clone itself: The antigen it binds to is not known. No much larger clonotype is one base removed from it; base qualities were not supplied.

Genomic DNA was isolated from the sorted cells so that the TCRbeta CDR3 region could be sequenced. The immunoSEQ Assay was used to sequence the TCRbeta CDR3 regions. Entries here come from immuneACCESS through TCRdb and include only in-frame sequences with V and J called. Some clones fail to appear in such tables; in the studies checked, an unresolved V gene covers under half of the shortfall, and the cause of the remainder is unknown. In this sample the table shows tens of thousands of clones, approximately 84% of which occur a single time. The ten most abundant clones make up roughly 7.3% of the sample. The trial excluded patients who had a history of autoimmune disease or were on systemic immunosuppression. Peripheral blood for TCR sequencing was collected from all dose cohorts at baseline, on cycle 4 day 1, and on cycle 7 day 1. Samples were obtained from an open-label, multicenter, first-in-human phase I dose-escalation trial of ivuxolimab. Adults with locally advanced or metastatic head and neck squamous cell, hepatocellular, melanoma or renal cell carcinoma were enrolled in the trial. Before TCR sequencing, CD4+ T cells and CD8+ T cells were sorted from peripheral blood as separate populations.

Beyond this particular receptor, the publication reports: Low levels of normalized T-cell clonal expansion were also seen in some patients who did not respond. Which antigens the clonally expanded peripheral T cells were specific for was not determined. Partial responders in the 0.1-3.0 mg/kg groups had among the lowest normalized peripheral clonal expansion, especially among CD8+ T cells. At doses from 0.1 to 3.0 mg/kg, clonal expansion was seen in both CD4+ and CD8+ blood T cells between baseline and week 6. After ivuxolimab, CD8+ T cells had more expanded clones than CD4+ T cells on average.

CDR1 and CDR2 are drawn from the germline V gene (reference sequence): MNHNY, SVGAGI. Inclusive of the bounding cysteine and phenylalanine, the CDR3 is 13 residues long. Only the CDR3 region is kept as DNA, spanning 39 bases read in frame from base 1. After removal of 6 bases from V and 9 bases from J, the junction retains 5 bases not matched to a gene. The sample consisted of CD4+ or CD8+ T cells sorted from blood, taken in a trial of the OX40 agonist ivuxolimab. Here the chain combines TRBV6-6 and TRBJ2-1, with 10 central nucleotides matching TRBD2. This clonotype was obtained from an adult with an advanced solid tumor such as melanoma, head and neck, liver or kidney cancer. CDR3 reads: CASSLGLAVEQFF. The bases read TGTGCCAGCAGCCTCGGACTAGCGGTTGAGCAGTTCTTC.